The 13 T cell receptor beta chains presented below share a single source sample, sequenced in a study of T cell repertoires in cytomegalovirus infection. TCRdb reanalysed the reads using MiXCR and keeps one entry per CDR3 protein. The sample holds 550,000 to 700,000 distinct CDR3 sequences, 40% seen once. Their antigen targets remain unknown. The sequencing here drew on cultured PBMCs, taken from culture after CMV antigen stimulation. The source is a human donor in good health (CMV status not recorded). Some clones in this sample may be carry-over from other donors' samples.

This clonotype has only a few counts. This rearrangement joins TRBV5-1 to TRBJ2-1, with no clear D. V shed 4 bases and J shed 5 bases, with 10 bases lying between them. The CDR3 spans 13 residues. Germline-derived CDR1 and CDR2 are SGHRS and YFSETQ. The CDR3 nucleotides read TGCGCCAGCAGCGACGGGCCGAACAATGAGCAGTTCTTC. This encodes CASSDGPNNEQFF.

The table lists this clonotype with a few counts. The rearrangement links TRBV6-1 to TRBJ2-1, with 10 bases aligning to TRBD1. The germline V gene encodes CDR1 MNHNS and CDR2 SASEGT. CDR3 length equals 15 residues. V gave up 5 bases and J gave up 6 bases; unmatched junction bases: 7. The CDR3 nucleotides are TGTGCCAGCAGTCAAACCGGGACAGGGGTCAATGAGCAGTTCTTC. Translating it yields CASSQTGTGVNEQFF.

The chain combines TRBV11-2 with TRBJ2-7; 13 bases are a match to TRBD2. CDR3 length: 16 amino acids. The trim removed 6 bases at V and 3 bases at J, leaving 8 bases unmatched. Germline CDR1 reads SGHAT; CDR2 reads FQNNGV. The CDR3, as DNA: TGTGCCAGCAGTAGACTAGCGGGAGGCGGTCTCTACGAGCAGTACTTC. Protein: CASSRLAGGGLYEQYF.

This clonotype was detected only a few times. The chain couples TRBV6-1 to TRBJ1-4; D is undetermined. Germline CDR1 is MNHNS and CDR2 is SASEGT. Trimming removed 2 bases at V and 8 bases at J, with 6 bases between. The CDR3 loop spans 12 amino acids. CDR3 amino acids: CASSESGEKLFF. The CDR3 bases are TGTGCCAGCAGTGAATCCGGGGAAAAACTGTTTTTT.

This clonotype was counted only a few times. This chain connects TRBV7-2 to TRBJ2-2, with a possible D match to TRBD2 (6 bases). V gave up 2 bases and J gave up 0 bases, with 10 bases separating them. CDR1 is SGHTA and CDR2 is FQGNSA in the germline V gene. This CDR3 comprises 16 residues. This CDR3 reads CASSLISGTNTGELFF. CDR3 in DNA: TGTGCCAGCAGCTTAATTAGCGGTACGAACACCGGGGAGCTGTTTTTT.

This clonotype has a handful of counts. The chain combines TRBV6-1 with TRBJ1-5; D is undetermined. The CDR3 covers 13 residues. Trimming removed 1 base at V and 5 bases at J, with 6 bases between. Germline CDR1 MNHNS, CDR2 SASEGT. Written as DNA, the CDR3 is TGTGCCAGCAGTGAAGACCCGGATCAGCCCCAGCATTTT. It codes for CASSEDPDQPQHF.

This clonotype has only a few counts. Relative to the germline gene, one junction end is altered; a read error may explain this. This chain joins TRBV7-2 and TRBJ1-1; D remains unclear. Germline V gene sequence: CDR1 SGHTA, CDR2 FQGNSA. This CDR3 region has 14 residues. CDR3 nucleotides: TGTGCCAGCACCCCTTTTTTGATGAACACTGAAGCCTTCTTT. It is translated as CASTPFLMNTEAFF.

The rearrangement joins TRBV20-1 to TRBJ2-2; 10 bases map to TRBD2. This CDR3 spans 16 amino acids. Germline V gives CDR1 DFQATT, CDR2 SNEGSKA (reference sequence). The trim removed 0 bases at V and 4 bases at J, leaving 5 bases unmatched. The DNA for the CDR3 is TGCAGTGCTAGAGATGGGAGACTAGCGGGCACCGGGGAGCTGTTTTTT. This encodes CSARDGRLAGTGELFF.

The chain joins TRBV5-4 to TRBJ2-5, with 7 bases aligning to TRBD2. This CDR3 comprises 15 residues. Looked up from germline, CDR1 is SGHNT and CDR2 is YYREEE (reference sequence). Trimming removed 0 bases from V and 1 base from J; junction bases left unmatched: 3. The CDR3 DNA follows: TGTGCCAGCAGCTTGGGCATAGCGGGCCAAGAGACCCAGTACTTC. Translated, it gives CASSLGIAGQETQYF.

J is TRBJ1-5 and V is TRBV15; D not certain. The CDR3 runs to 16 residues. Germline V gives CDR1 LNHNV, CDR2 YYDKDF (reference sequence). V was pared by 1 base and J by 0 bases, with 10 bases between. The CDR3 reads CATSRGLSDSNQPQHF. DNA of the CDR3: TGTGCCACCAGCAGAGGATTGTCAGATAGCAATCAGCCCCAGCATTTT.

This rearrangement joins TRBV12-3 or TRBV12-4 to TRBJ1-1; D not resolved. CDR3 length: 13 amino acids. Trimming pared 0 bases from V and 9 bases from J, leaving 11 bases between. The CDR3 region has the DNA TGTGCCAGCAGTTTAGCCCGCGGAAGCAAAGCTTTCTTT. Protein: CASSLARGSKAFF.

This clonotype was seen a handful of times. The chain couples TRBV4-3 to TRBJ1-2, with a tentative D call TRBD1 (5 bases). CDR3 length: 16 amino acids. Trimming took off 0 bases at V and 1 base at J, with 12 bases between the two ends. Per the germline V gene, CDR1 is LGHNA and CDR2 is YSLEER. The CDR3 bases are TGCGCCAGCAGCCAAGATGGGGCATGGAGTAACTATGGCTACACCTTC. Translated, it gives CASSQDGAWSNYGYTF.

This clonotype was seen only a few times. The genes are TRBV7-8 and TRBJ1-6; weak D call: TRBD1 (5 bases). The CDR3 covers 21 residues. With 5 bases removed from V and 0 bases from J, the gap between germline ends came to 26 bases. CDR1 and CDR2 from the germline V gene are SGHVS and FQNEAQ. The CDR3 spells CASSPLVSPEIDSSYNSPLHF. The DNA of the CDR3 is TGTGCCAGCAGCCCCCTGGTGTCGCCCGAGATTGACAGCTCCTATAATTCACCCCTCCACTTT.